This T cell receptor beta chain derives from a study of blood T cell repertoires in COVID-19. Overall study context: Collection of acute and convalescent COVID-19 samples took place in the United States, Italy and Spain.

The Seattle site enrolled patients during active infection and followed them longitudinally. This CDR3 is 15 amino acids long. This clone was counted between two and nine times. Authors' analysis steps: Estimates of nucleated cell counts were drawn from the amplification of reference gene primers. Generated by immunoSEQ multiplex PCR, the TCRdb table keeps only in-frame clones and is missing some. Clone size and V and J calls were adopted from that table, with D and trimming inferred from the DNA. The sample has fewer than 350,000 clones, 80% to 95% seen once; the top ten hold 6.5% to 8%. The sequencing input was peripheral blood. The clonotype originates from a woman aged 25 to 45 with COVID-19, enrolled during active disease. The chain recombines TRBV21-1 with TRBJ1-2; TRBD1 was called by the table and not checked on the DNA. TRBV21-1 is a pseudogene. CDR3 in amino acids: CASSKGGRRDYGYTF. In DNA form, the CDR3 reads TGTGCCAGCAGCAAAGGGGGGCGCAGGGACTATGGCTACACCTTC.